The clone carrying this T cell receptor beta chain was seen a single time. What it binds is not known. The data originate from a study of OX40 agonist ivuxolimab in advanced cancers. For the study at large: Three patients, one with hepatocellular carcinoma and two with cutaneous melanoma, responded partially.

Using immunoSEQ multiplex PCR, the repertoire was profiled, and TCRdb retains in-frame clones only, with some absent. The sample includes about 89,000 clones, about nine tenths seen only once; the top ten take 0.71%. Points from the study as a whole: Normalized T-cell clonal expansion was also low in a subset of nonresponders.

Germline assignment: CDR1 SGHDT and CDR2 YYEEEE. CDR3 length equals 12 residues. Germline trimming cut 4 bases from V and 13 bases from J; bases unmatched to any gene: 9. The sequence was collected from an adult with an advanced solid tumor such as melanoma, head and neck, liver or kidney cancer. J is TRBJ2-7 and V is TRBV5-6, with 9 bases matching TRBD1. Here the sequenced sample was CD4+ or CD8+ T cells sorted from blood, taken in a trial of the OX40 agonist ivuxolimab. The CDR3 loop reads CASSAGTGRAYF. CDR3 sequence (DNA): TGTGCCAGCAGCGCCGGGACAGGGAGAGCTTACTTC.